This T cell receptor beta chain was captured by sequencing in a study of CD8 T cells in Susac syndrome. Looked up from germline, CDR1 is SQVTM and CDR2 is ANQGSEA. The CDR3 extends over 12 amino acids. J gave up 2 bases and V 8 bases, and 3 bases lay outside the gene matches. The RNA, about 0.45 to 1 ug, was put through reverse transcription using random hexamers. A multiplex approach, immunoSEQ multiplex PCR, amplified TCR beta CDR3 across 54 Vbeta and 13 Jbeta. Each CDR3 protein gets one entry after TCRdb re-called the immunoSEQ multiplex PCR reads with MiXCR. The table has roughly 190,000 distinct CDR3 sequences, 85% to 95% seen once; the top ten hold around 0.16%.

The chain combines TRBV29-1 with TRBJ2-7; 10 nucleotides match TRBD2. Material: CD8+ T cells from PBMCs. This receptor was obtained from a human donor with Susac syndrome. CDR3 protein: CSTTSGTYEQYF. The CDR3, as DNA: TGCAGCACAACTAGCGGGACCTACGAGCAGTACTTC.